This T cell receptor beta chain was sequenced for a study of OX40 agonist ivuxolimab in advanced cancers. The overall study: Checkpoint inhibitors had been given previously to roughly 40% of patients. Three patients had partial responses: one hepatocellular carcinoma, two cutaneous melanoma.

Study-level findings and limits: In CD8+ T cells, expanded clones were on average more numerous than in CD4+.

This clone was seen a single time. Its target is unknown. The method was immunoSEQ multiplex PCR; TCRdb's version includes in-frame clones alone and lacks a portion of them. The data contain some 50,000 clones, 80% to 90% of them singletons. Sequenced here: CD4+ or CD8+ T cells sorted from blood, sampled in a trial of the OX40 agonist ivuxolimab. This clonotype was obtained from an adult with an advanced solid tumor such as melanoma, head and neck, liver or kidney cancer.

CDR3 residues: CASSHVGQGGTGELFF. In DNA form, the CDR3 reads TGTGCCAGCAGCCATGTCGGACAGGGTGGCACCGGGGAGCTGTTTTTT. V gene TRBV5-4 combines with J gene TRBJ2-2; TRBD1 agrees at 8 bases. This CDR3 region has 16 residues. V dropped 4 bases and J dropped 4; count of bases not matched to a gene: 9. CDR1 and CDR2 (germline): SGHNT, YYREEE (reference sequence).